Listed below are T cell receptor beta chains from one sample, sequenced in a study of CD8 T cells in ankylosing spondylitis. A single record per CDR3 protein comes from TCRdb applying MiXCR to the 5' RACE reads. The table records some 87,000 distinct CDR3 sequences, around 25% of them present only once. The sequencing sample was made of blood, either unsorted or a sorted T cell fraction (not recorded which). The receptor set was obtained from a male donor with ankylosing spondylitis or in good health (not recorded which). Both conserved end residues are trimmed from each CDR3. A D gene is named only where the DNA matches it firmly. Size tells how often a clone was seen (once, few, many) or the class of an expanded clone, and some rows leave it out.

d_call j_call v_call clone_size cdr3_aa
TRBD2 TRBJ2-5 TRBV29-1 many SVETARTSGGREETQY
. TRBJ2-3 TRBV12-3/TRBV12-4 . ASSYGSTDTQY
. TRBJ2-3 TRBV13 few ASSLGRRRLMDTQY
TRBD2 TRBJ2-7 TRBV20-1 . SAAMAVGTSGRAAEQY
TRBD1 TRBJ2-1 TRBV30 . AFGQAGEQF
TRBD1 TRBJ2-1 TRBV12-3/TRBV12-4 . ASRLDRADEQF
. TRBJ2-1 TRBV5-1 few ASRLLRYGGHNEQF
. TRBJ1-3 TRBV7-3 . ASSLGRGNTIY
TRBD1 TRBJ1-5 TRBV2 . ASSIDRDGQPQH
. TRBJ2-5 TRBV7-3 . ASSLRRGETQY
. TRBJ2-5 TRBV29-1 many SVEELNQETQY
. TRBJ2-1 TRBV20-1 . SARDFNEQF
. TRBJ2-3 TRBV29-1 . SLTLKSTDTQY
TRBD2 TRBJ2-1 TRBV6-2/TRBV6-3 . ASTHRGLANNEQF
. TRBJ2-1 TRBV6-5 once ASSYDSPGGGNNEQF
TRBD2 TRBJ2-7 TRBV27 . ASSTGGREVYEQY
TRBD1 TRBJ1-5 TRBV18 . ASSPRTGDNQPQH
. TRBJ2-1 TRBV4-1 few ASSQVGKDPYNEQF
TRBD2 TRBJ2-1 TRBV27 . ASSRTSGSNEQF
TRBD2 TRBJ2-2 TRBV4-2 . ASSQTFGGENTGELF
. TRBJ1-3 TRBV5-5 few AARTPSSGNTIY
. TRBJ1-1 TRBV9 many ASSPQLVTEAF
. TRBJ1-5 TRBV20-1 . SASKKYSNQPQH
TRBD2 TRBJ2-2 TRBV5-1 many ASNRGVGWTGELF
. TRBJ1-2 TRBV15 few ATSRDRGGNYGYT
TRBD2 TRBJ2-7 TRBV20-1 . SASGLADLAYEQY
. TRBJ1-1 TRBV11-3 . ASSLTGYTEAF
. TRBJ2-6 TRBV27 many ASSSASLDSGANVLT
. TRBJ2-1 TRBV28 . ATGIPGVAYNEQF
. TRBJ2-3 TRBV7-9 many ASHRDLTDTQY
TRBD2 TRBJ2-3 TRBV12-3/TRBV12-4 . ASSPGLAGESDTQY
TRBD1 TRBJ2-1 TRBV5-1 few ASSLSTGVSYNEQF
. TRBJ2-3 TRBV4-2 few ASALVPSRTDTQY
TRBD2 TRBJ2-1 TRBV3-1 . ASSLRLAGYYNEQF
. TRBJ1-1 TRBV20-1 . SARRPGLRGNTEAF